Shown below are 23 T cell receptor beta chains from a single sample sequenced in a study of cytomegalovirus exposure and HLA in healthy donors. A multiplex PCR was run with 60 Vbeta primers and 13 Jbeta primers. TCRdb's table, derived via immunoSEQ multiplex PCR, lists solely in-frame clones and lacks some. Of about 93,000 clones listed, less than 80% were seen once; the top ten hold approximately 3%. The sample comprised PBMCs. The receptors shown here come from a woman in her 40s in good health and CMV-seronegative.

The rearrangement joins TRBV18 to TRBJ1-1; D possibly corresponds to TRBD1 (5 bases). This CDR3 contains 13 residues. The V gene's germline CDR1 is KGHSH and CDR2 LQKENI. With 5 bases removed from V and 1 base from J, the gap between germline ends came to 8 bases. The CDR3 region has the DNA TGTGCCAGCTCAGTCCAGGGGAACACTGAAGCTTTCTTT. Amino acid sequence: CASSVQGNTEAFF.

This chain uses TRBV5-1 with TRBJ2-6, with D maybe TRBD1 (5 bases). CDR1 and CDR2 from the germline V gene are SGHRS and YFSETQ. V lost 2 bases, J lost 0 bases, and 15 bases lay in between. CDR3 length: 18 residues. The CDR3 reads CASSFVAGLSSGANVLTF. CDR3 bases: TGCGCCAGCAGCTTTGTGGCAGGGCTGAGCTCTGGGGCCAACGTCCTGACTTTC.

This sequence joins TRBV14 and TRBJ2-5, with 9 positions matching TRBD2. V lost 0 bases and J lost 5; bases outside the gene matches: 10. The CDR3 length is 17 residues. The germline gives CDR1 SGHDN, CDR2 FVKESK. The CDR3 loop is CASSQDKIAGVWETQYF. The CDR3 DNA reads as TGTGCCAGCAGCCAAGATAAGATAGCGGGAGTGTGGGAGACCCAGTACTTC.

Only a few counts were recorded for this clone. The V gene is TRBV11-3, the J gene TRBJ2-3, with D perhaps matching TRBD2 (5 bases). V gave up 5 bases and J gave up 3 bases, with 15 bases separating them. Germline CDR1 SGHNT, CDR2 YENEEA. The CDR3 contains 15 residues. In nucleotides, the CDR3 is TGTGCCAGCAGCATAGGGCGGGTGAGGACAGATACGCAGTATTTT. Translated, it gives CASSIGRVRTDTQYF. The full variable domain, rest sourced from reference TRBV11-3 and TRBJ2-3, is EAGVVQSPRYKIIEKKQPVAFWCNPISGHNTLYWYLQNLGQGPELLIRYENEEAVDDSQLPKDRFSAERLKGVDSTLKIQPAELGDSAVYLCASSIGRVRTDTQYFGPGTRLTVL.

The rearrangement links TRBV2 to TRBJ2-3, with D perhaps TRBD1 (6 bases). CDR3 length equals 12 residues. Germline CDR1 reads SNHLY; CDR2 reads FYNNEI. V dropped 5 bases and J dropped 3 bases, with 6 bases sitting between them. The DNA for the CDR3 is TGTGCCAGCAGTACAGGGACAGATACGCAGTATTTT. Its protein is CASSTGTDTQYF.

The rearrangement uses TRBV6-1 and TRBJ1-1; no definite D call. CDR3 length equals 14 residues. Germline CDR1 MNHNS, CDR2 SASEGT. Trimming took 4 bases from V and 4 from J, leaving 13 bases between them. Here the CDR3 DNA reads TGTGCCAGCAGTGTCGACAAGTTGAGCACTGAAGCTTTCTTT. Translating gives CASSVDKLSTEAFF.

The chain has TRBV11-2 and TRBJ2-5; D might be TRBD2 (6 bases). Between the trimmed V and J ends, which lost 5 bases and 4 bases, there was a span of 11 bases. Germline V gene lookup returns CDR1 SGHAT and CDR2 FQNNGV. This CDR3 has 13 amino acids. The CDR3 spells CASSLKGGETQYF. The CDR3 bases are TGTGCCAGCAGCCTAAAGGGAGGAGAGACCCAGTACTTC.

The chain uses TRBV10-1 and TRBJ2-1, with 15 bases lining up with TRBD2. Germline V gene lookup returns CDR1 WNHNN and CDR2 SYGVQD (reference sequence). After removal of 9 bases from V and 0 bases from J, the junction contained 15 bases not matched to a gene. CDR3 length: 20 residues. CDR3 DNA: TGCGCCAGTGGAGGACCCGGGACTAGCGGGAGGCTGAGCTCCTACAATGAGCAGTTCTTC. Protein product: CASGGPGTSGRLSSYNEQFF.

The CDR3 sequence is CASSLADRGDDKNIQYF. In DNA form, the CDR3 reads TGCGCCAGCAGCTTGGCGGACAGGGGGGACGACAAAAACATTCAGTACTTC. This sequence joins TRBV5-1 and TRBJ2-4, with 10 bases aligning to TRBD1. The CDR3 loop spans 17 amino acids. Germline V gene sequence: CDR1 SGHRS, CDR2 YFSETQ. The junction had 6 bases not matched to a gene; V was cut back by 0 bases and J by 3 bases.

The chain has TRBV19 and TRBJ1-1, with TRBD1 as a possible D gene (6 bases). Germline CDR1 is LNHDA and CDR2 is SQIVND (reference sequence). The CDR3 covers 13 residues. V lost 7 bases to trimming and J lost 1 base, with 10 bases between them. CDR3: CASILDRNTEAFF. CDR3 DNA sequence: TGTGCCAGTATCCTGGACAGGAACACTGAAGCTTTCTTT.

This clone has only a few counts. This chain links TRBV10-3 with TRBJ1-2; 7 bases match TRBD1. The CDR3 spans 12 residues. V shed 8 bases, J shed 6 bases, and the junction held 6 bases outside the gene matches. Looked up from germline, CDR1 is ENHRY and CDR2 is SYGVKD. The CDR3 bases are TGTGCCATCTCCCCGGGGACAGATGGCTACACCTTC. This translates into CAISPGTDGYTF.

The chain recombines TRBV27 with TRBJ2-7, with 10 bases aligning to TRBD1. Per the germline V gene, CDR1 is MNHEY and CDR2 is SMNVEV (reference sequence). The CDR3 spans 13 residues. V shed 6 bases and J 5 bases; nucleotides not matched to a gene: 4. The chain's CDR3 is CASRDRGFHEQYF. In DNA, the CDR3 is TGTGCCAGCAGGGACAGGGGGTTCCACGAGCAGTACTTC.

The J gene is TRBJ2-3, the V gene TRBV27, with 9 nucleotides matching TRBD2. The germline V gene encodes CDR1 MNHEY and CDR2 SMNVEV (reference sequence). CDR3 length: 18 residues. V lost 6 bases to trimming and J lost 0 bases; unmatched junction nucleotides: 13. The CDR3 is CASRRGGRAITSTDTQYF. CDR3 bases: TGTGCCAGCAGACGAGGCGGGAGGGCCATAACGAGCACAGATACGCAGTATTTT.

The chain employs TRBV6-5 and TRBJ2-2; D remains ambiguous. Germline CDR1 MNHEY, CDR2 SVGAGI. The CDR3 is made up of 13 amino acids. The V end was cut by 4 bases, the J end by 6 bases, with 9 bases between. CDR3 protein: CASSSLVAGELFF. In DNA form, the CDR3 reads TGTGCCAGCAGTTCTCTAGTAGCCGGGGAGCTGTTTTTT.

The chain is built from TRBV10-2 and TRBJ2-7; 9 nucleotides align to TRBD1. This CDR3 spans 14 amino acids. V shed 10 bases, J shed 2 bases, and the junction held 9 bases outside the gene matches. Germline V gene lookup returns CDR1 WSHSY and CDR2 SAAADI. The CDR3 DNA reads as TGCGCCATCTTGGACAGGGGCCCCCCCTACGAGCAGTACTTC. Amino acids: CAILDRGPPYEQYF.

The chain combines TRBV11-2 with TRBJ2-7, with unresolved D. V lost 0 bases, J lost 4 bases, and 4 bases lay in between. This CDR3 region has 12 residues. CDR1 and CDR2 from the germline V gene are SGHAT and FQNNGV. CDR3 residues: CASSLDSYEQYF. The DNA of the CDR3 is TGTGCCAGCAGCTTAGACAGTTACGAGCAGTACTTC.

The rearrangement joins TRBV7-9 to TRBJ1-2, with 9 bases fitting TRBD1. The junction had 16 bases not matched to a gene; V was cut back by 6 bases and J by 8 bases. Germline V gives CDR1 SEHNR, CDR2 FQNEAQ (reference sequence). The length of the CDR3 is 16 residues. CDR3 coding DNA: TGTGCCAGCAGTCTTACGGGTCGACAGGGGGTCGTGGGCTACACCTTC. It yields the protein CASSLTGRQGVVGYTF.

The rearrangement uses TRBV29-1 and TRBJ1-1; tentative D call: TRBD1 (6 bases). Germline V gene lookup returns CDR1 SQVTM and CDR2 ANQGSEA. V was trimmed by 3 bases and J by 8 bases, leaving 16 bases between them. CDR3 length: 13 residues. For the CDR3, the DNA is TGCAGCGTTGACGGACAGTACCTCACCGAAGCTTTCTTT. This translates into CSVDGQYLTEAFF.

V gene TRBV19 combines with J gene TRBJ2-7; D is unclear. Germline loops: CDR1 LNHDA, CDR2 SQIVND (reference sequence). V lost 4 bases and J lost 2, with 15 bases in between. This CDR3 spans 15 amino acids. In DNA form, the CDR3 reads TGTGCCAGTAGTACCGCTCAGATCGTTCCCTACGAGCAGTACTTC. This encodes CASSTAQIVPYEQYF.

This rearrangement joins TRBV9 to TRBJ2-7, with 8 positions matching TRBD1. V gave up 0 bases and J gave up 6 bases; unmatched junction bases: 5. The CDR3 is 14 amino acids. Germline CDR1 reads SGDLS; CDR2 reads YYNGEE. The CDR3 region has the DNA TGTGCCAGCAGCGTAGTTCCAGGGGGCCTCGAGCAGTACTTC. Translating gives CASSVVPGGLEQYF.

The chain links TRBV11-2 to TRBJ2-2; D unresolved. Trimming shortened V by 5 bases and J by 0 bases, and 16 bases separated the two germline ends. Germline V gene sequence: CDR1 SGHAT, CDR2 FQNNGV. The CDR3 is 17 residues long. The CDR3 coding sequence is TGTGCCAGCAGCCTGACCTTAGCTAATGCGAACACCGGGGAGCTGTTTTTT. As protein: CASSLTLANANTGELFF.

The J gene is TRBJ2-1, the V gene TRBV7-2; 7 positions agree with TRBD1. The CDR3 covers 13 residues. V lost 4 bases, J lost 6 bases, and 3 bases stayed unmatched. Per the germline V gene, CDR1 is SGHTA and CDR2 is FQGNSA. Written as DNA, the CDR3 is TGTGCCAGCAGCTCTGGGACAGTCAATGAGCAGTTCTTC. Amino acid sequence: CASSSGTVNEQFF.

This rearrangement joins TRBV5-1 to TRBJ2-1, with 8 bases lining up with TRBD1. Germline loops: CDR1 SGHRS, CDR2 YFSETQ. The CDR3 loop spans 17 amino acids. V shed 4 bases, J shed 4 bases, and the junction held 13 bases outside the gene matches. The CDR3 loop reads CASSRTGLRDAYNEQFF. The CDR3 DNA sequence: TGCGCCAGCAGCCGGACAGGGCTCCGCGACGCATACAATGAGCAGTTCTTC.